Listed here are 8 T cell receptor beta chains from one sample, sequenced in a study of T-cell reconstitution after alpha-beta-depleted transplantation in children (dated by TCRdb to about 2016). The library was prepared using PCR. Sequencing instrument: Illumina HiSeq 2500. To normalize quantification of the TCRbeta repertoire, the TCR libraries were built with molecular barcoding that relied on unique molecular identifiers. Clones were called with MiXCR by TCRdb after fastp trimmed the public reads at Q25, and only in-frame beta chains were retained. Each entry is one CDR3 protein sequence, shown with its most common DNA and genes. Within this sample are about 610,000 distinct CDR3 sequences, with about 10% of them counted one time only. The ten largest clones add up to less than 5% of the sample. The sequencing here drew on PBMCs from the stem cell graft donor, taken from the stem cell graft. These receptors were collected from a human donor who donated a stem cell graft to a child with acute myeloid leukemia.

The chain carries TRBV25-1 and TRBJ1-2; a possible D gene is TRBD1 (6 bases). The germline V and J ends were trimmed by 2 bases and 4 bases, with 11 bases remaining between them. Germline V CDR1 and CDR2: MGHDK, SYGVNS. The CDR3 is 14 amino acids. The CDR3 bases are TGTGCCAGCAGTGAACCGGGACAAGTCTATGGCTACACCTTC. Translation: CASSEPGQVYGYTF.

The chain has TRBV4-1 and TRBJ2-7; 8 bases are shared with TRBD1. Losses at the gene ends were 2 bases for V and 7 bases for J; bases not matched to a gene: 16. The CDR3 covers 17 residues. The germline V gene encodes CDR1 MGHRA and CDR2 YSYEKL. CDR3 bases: TGCGCCAGCAGCCAACCTCAAACCGGGACAGGTGCCAGTGAGCAGTACTTC. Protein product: CASSQPQTGTGASEQYF.

CDR3: CASSEPGTTRNYGYTF. The CDR3 DNA follows: TGCGCCAGCAGCGAACCCGGGACAACGAGGAACTATGGCTACACCTTC. This chain joins TRBV5-1 and TRBJ1-2, with D perhaps TRBD1 (6 bases). Germline V gives CDR1 SGHRS, CDR2 YFSETQ. V was trimmed by 4 bases and J by 2 bases, leaving 18 bases between them. The CDR3 spans 16 residues. Supplemented by reference TRBV5-1 and TRBJ1-2, the full variable domain reads KAGVTQTPRYLIKTRGQQVTLSCSPISGHRSVSWYQQTPGQGLQFLFEYFSETQRNKGNFPGRFSGRQFSNSRSEMNVSTLELGDSALYLCASSEPGTTRNYGYTFGSGTRLTVV.

The CDR3 DNA follows: TGCAGTGCTAAAGCCGGGACAGGGGACAATCAGCCCCAGCATTTT. Its protein is CSAKAGTGDNQPQHF. The chain carries TRBV20-1 and TRBJ1-5; 10 positions agree with TRBD1. Trimming at V came to 4 bases and at J to 3 bases, leaving 6 bases not matched to a gene. The CDR3 is 15 amino acids. Germline V gene lookup returns CDR1 DFQATT and CDR2 SNEGSKA (reference sequence).

In nucleotides, the CDR3 is TGTGCCAGCAGCACCCGGTCTAGCGGAACCCTCAATGAGCAGTTCTTC. Translated: CASSTRSSGTLNEQFF. The chain has TRBV7-2 and TRBJ2-1; 7 bases agree with TRBD2. The CDR3 is made up of 16 amino acids. Germline CDR1 SGHTA, CDR2 FQGNSA. After removal of 5 bases from V and 6 bases from J, the junction contained 13 bases not matched to a gene.

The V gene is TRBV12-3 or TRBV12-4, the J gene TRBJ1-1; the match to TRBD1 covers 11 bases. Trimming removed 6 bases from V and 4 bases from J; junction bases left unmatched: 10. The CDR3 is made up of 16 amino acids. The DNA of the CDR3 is TGTGCCAGCAGACTGGACAGGGGGCTTTCTCCCACTGAAGCTTTCTTT. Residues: CASRLDRGLSPTEAFF.

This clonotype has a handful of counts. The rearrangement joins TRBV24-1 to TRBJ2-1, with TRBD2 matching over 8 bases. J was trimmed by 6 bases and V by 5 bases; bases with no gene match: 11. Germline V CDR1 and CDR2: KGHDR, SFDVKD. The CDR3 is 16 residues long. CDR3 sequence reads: CATSAAGGPSLNEQFF. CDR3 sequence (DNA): TGTGCCACCAGTGCCGCGGGGGGTCCTTCCCTCAATGAGCAGTTCTTC.

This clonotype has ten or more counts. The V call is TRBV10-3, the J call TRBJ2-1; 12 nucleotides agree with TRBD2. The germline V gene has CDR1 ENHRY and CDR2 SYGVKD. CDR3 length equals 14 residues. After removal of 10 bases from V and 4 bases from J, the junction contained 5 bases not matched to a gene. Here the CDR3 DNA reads TGTGCCACCTGGACTAGCGGGACATACAATGAGCAGTTCTTC. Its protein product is CATWTSGTYNEQFF.